This is a list of T cell receptor beta chains from one sample in a study of patients and donors after allogeneic stem cell transplantation. TCRdb processed the RT-PCR reads anew with MiXCR; each CDR3 protein has one entry. Of about 110,000 distinct CDR3 sequences in the sample, 35% were seen once. Sequenced input: blood, either unsorted or a sorted T cell fraction (not recorded which). These receptors all come from a human donor who was either an allogeneic HSCT recipient or a stem cell or donor lymphocyte infusion donor (not recorded which). It is not recorded whose cells these are; they may come from a transplant donor. Each CDR3 is given with its conserved first and last residue. Each record gives: CDR3 DNA, CDR3 protein, D gene, clone size, J gene, V gene. The D gene is left open where the match is weak. Clone sizes are given selectively: once, few, many, or a class where the clone is expanded.

CDR3 DNA: TGTGCCAGCAGTACCAAACCTTATGGCTACACCTTC
CDR3 protein: CASSTKPYGYTF
D gene: -
clone size: many
J gene: TRBJ1-2
V gene: TRBV12-3/TRBV12-4

CDR3 DNA: TGTGCCAGCAGCCAAGTAGTAGACTTCCAAAACAATGAGCAGTTCTTC
CDR3 protein: CASSQVVDFQNNEQFF
D gene: -
clone size: -
J gene: TRBJ2-1
V gene: TRBV4-2

CDR3 DNA: TGCAGTGCTAGAGTAGCGGGAGTTTACAATGAGCAGTTCTTC
CDR3 protein: CSARVAGVYNEQFF
D gene: TRBD2
clone size: few
J gene: TRBJ2-1
V gene: TRBV20-1

CDR3 DNA: TGTGCCAGCAGCCTGACAGAGATGGTGAACACTGAAGCTTTCTTT
CDR3 protein: CASSLTEMVNTEAFF
D gene: -
clone size: -
J gene: TRBJ1-1
V gene: TRBV12-3/TRBV12-4

CDR3 DNA: TGTGCCAGCATCGACCCGTCTACCTACGAGCAGTACTTC
CDR3 protein: CASIDPSTYEQYF
D gene: -
clone size: once
J gene: TRBJ2-7
V gene: TRBV7-9

CDR3 DNA: TGTGCCAGCAGCTTTAGCCGGAACTATGGCTACACCTTC
CDR3 protein: CASSFSRNYGYTF
D gene: -
clone size: -
J gene: TRBJ1-2
V gene: TRBV7-9

CDR3 DNA: TGCGCCAGCAGCCTCGGGACTAGTGTCTCCTACGAGCAGTACTTC
CDR3 protein: CASSLGTSVSYEQYF
D gene: TRBD2
clone size: -
J gene: TRBJ2-7
V gene: TRBV4-3

CDR3 DNA: TGCAGCGCTGAATGGGGGGCGGTCTCTGAAGCTTTCTTT
CDR3 protein: CSAEWGAVSEAFF
D gene: -
clone size: few
J gene: TRBJ1-1
V gene: TRBV29-1

CDR3 DNA: TGCAGTGCTAGCCTGGATGCATATGAAGCTTTCTTT
CDR3 protein: CSASLDAYEAFF
D gene: -
clone size: -
J gene: TRBJ1-1
V gene: TRBV20-1

CDR3 DNA: TGTGCCAGCAGCATCCGGGACCCCCGCGTGCAGACCCAGTACTTC
CDR3 protein: CASSIRDPRVQTQYF
D gene: -
clone size: -
J gene: TRBJ2-5
V gene: TRBV7-9

CDR3 DNA: TGTGCCAGCAGCCGCACTAATGAAAAACTGTTTTTT
CDR3 protein: CASSRTNEKLFF
D gene: -
clone size: few
J gene: TRBJ1-4
V gene: TRBV7-9

CDR3 DNA: TGTGCCACCAGTGATGCCAACAGGGCGGCGACCGGGGAGCTGTTTTTT
CDR3 protein: CATSDANRAATGELFF
D gene: -
clone size: -
J gene: TRBJ2-2
V gene: TRBV24-1

CDR3 DNA: TGTGCCAGCTCACCATCCAGTAAGGACTATGGCTACACCTTC
CDR3 protein: CASSPSSKDYGYTF
D gene: -
clone size: -
J gene: TRBJ1-2
V gene: TRBV18

CDR3 DNA: TGTGCCAGCAGGGCGGGGACCGTGCATGGCTACACCTTC
CDR3 protein: CASRAGTVHGYTF
D gene: -
clone size: -
J gene: TRBJ1-2
V gene: TRBV12-3/TRBV12-4

CDR3 DNA: TGTGCCAGCAGCTTCGCCGAAAAACTGTTTTTT
CDR3 protein: CASSFAEKLFF
D gene: -
clone size: few
J gene: TRBJ1-4
V gene: TRBV5-5

CDR3 DNA: TGTGCCAGCAGCGAAGTAGGGGCCACTGAAGCTTTCTTT
CDR3 protein: CASSEVGATEAFF
D gene: -
clone size: -
J gene: TRBJ1-1
V gene: TRBV21-1

CDR3 DNA: TGTGCCAGCAGTGTAGCCCGGGGGTCGATCAATGAGCAGTTCTTC
CDR3 protein: CASSVARGSINEQFF
D gene: -
clone size: few
J gene: TRBJ2-1
V gene: TRBV6-2/TRBV6-3

CDR3 DNA: TGTGCCAGCAGTTTATCGAAGGGGGTACCGCCCCAGCATTTT
CDR3 protein: CASSLSKGVPPQHF
D gene: -
clone size: few
J gene: TRBJ1-5
V gene: TRBV12-3/TRBV12-4

CDR3 DNA: TGCAGCGTTGAAGATCGGGGCTTCCGGGACACTGAAGCTTTCTTT
CDR3 protein: CSVEDRGFRDTEAFF
D gene: -
clone size: few
J gene: TRBJ1-1
V gene: TRBV29-1

CDR3 DNA: TGTGCCAGCAGAAAAGTAGGGGGGACTAGCGGGAGAAATTACAATGAGCAGTTCTTC
CDR3 protein: CASRKVGGTSGRNYNEQFF
D gene: TRBD2
clone size: -
J gene: TRBJ2-1
V gene: TRBV7-2

CDR3 DNA: TGTGCCAGCAGCTTATTAGGACAGCAGGCCCAGCATTTT
CDR3 protein: CASSLLGQQAQHF
D gene: -
clone size: few
J gene: TRBJ1-5
V gene: TRBV7-2

CDR3 DNA: TGCAGCGTTGCGGACTACGAGCAGTACTTC
CDR3 protein: CSVADYEQYF
D gene: -
clone size: -
J gene: TRBJ2-7
V gene: TRBV29-1

CDR3 DNA: TGTGCCAGCTCACCTGAACAGGGAGGAACTGAAGCTTTCTTT
CDR3 protein: CASSPEQGGTEAFF
D gene: -
clone size: -
J gene: TRBJ1-1
V gene: TRBV18

CDR3 DNA: TGTGCCAGCAGTCCACGGGGTCAGCCCCAGCATTTT
CDR3 protein: CASSPRGQPQHF
D gene: -
clone size: few
J gene: TRBJ1-5
V gene: TRBV28

CDR3 DNA: TGTGCCAGCAACGCGCCCGAGGGCTATAATTCACCCCTCCACTTT
CDR3 protein: CASNAPEGYNSPLHF
D gene: -
clone size: -
J gene: TRBJ1-6
V gene: TRBV6-1

CDR3 DNA: TGTGCCAGCAGTCGGCTCTCTTGGGCCTACAATGAGCAGTTCTTC
CDR3 protein: CASSRLSWAYNEQFF
D gene: -
clone size: -
J gene: TRBJ2-1
V gene: TRBV3-1

CDR3 DNA: TGTGCCACCAGCAGAGATCTTGCTGTCATCCAAGAGACCCAGTACTTC
CDR3 protein: CATSRDLAVIQETQYF
D gene: -
clone size: -
J gene: TRBJ2-5
V gene: TRBV15

CDR3 DNA: TGTGCCAGCAGTTTAGAGGGAGGGGGCACAGATACGCAGTATTTT
CDR3 protein: CASSLEGGGTDTQYF
D gene: TRBD2
clone size: -
J gene: TRBJ2-3
V gene: TRBV12-3/TRBV12-4

CDR3 DNA: TGCAGTGCTAGGGCTGCCATCGGCTATGGCTACACCTTC
CDR3 protein: CSARAAIGYGYTF
D gene: -
clone size: -
J gene: TRBJ1-2
V gene: TRBV20-1

CDR3 DNA: TGTGCCAGCAGCTTGGGGAGCGCGCATGGCTACACCTTC
CDR3 protein: CASSLGSAHGYTF
D gene: -
clone size: few
J gene: TRBJ1-2
V gene: TRBV5-5

CDR3 DNA: TGCGCCAGCAGCACCGGACTAGCGGGTACCTACGAGCAGTACTTC
CDR3 protein: CASSTGLAGTYEQYF
D gene: TRBD2
clone size: -
J gene: TRBJ2-7
V gene: TRBV5-1

CDR3 DNA: TGTGCCACCAGCAGAGACAGGGCGACTGAAGCTTTCTTT
CDR3 protein: CATSRDRATEAFF
D gene: -
clone size: -
J gene: TRBJ1-1
V gene: TRBV15

CDR3 DNA: TGTGCCAGCTCCTCTGCGATCATGGATACGCAGTATTTT
CDR3 protein: CASSSAIMDTQYF
D gene: -
clone size: -
J gene: TRBJ2-3
V gene: TRBV18

CDR3 DNA: TGTGCCAGCAGCTTAGGGTCCCACACCACAGATACGCAGTATTTT
CDR3 protein: CASSLGSHTTDTQYF
D gene: -
clone size: few
J gene: TRBJ2-3
V gene: TRBV11-2

CDR3 DNA: TGTGCCACCAGCAGAGTAGCTTGGCGGGAGAGCAGTGAGCAGTTCTTC
CDR3 protein: CATSRVAWRESSEQFF
D gene: TRBD2
clone size: few
J gene: TRBJ2-1
V gene: TRBV15

CDR3 DNA: TGTGCCAGCAGTTCTCGACAGAAGCAGTACTTC
CDR3 protein: CASSSRQKQYF
D gene: -
clone size: few
J gene: TRBJ2-7
V gene: TRBV28

CDR3 DNA: TGCAGTGCTAGTGGCGGGAGAACCTACGAGCAGTACTTC
CDR3 protein: CSASGGRTYEQYF
D gene: TRBD2
clone size: -
J gene: TRBJ2-7
V gene: TRBV20-1

CDR3 DNA: TGCAGTGCTAGAGCGGGAGGTACGCGGAATGAGCAGTTCTTC
CDR3 protein: CSARAGGTRNEQFF
D gene: TRBD2
clone size: -
J gene: TRBJ2-1
V gene: TRBV20-1

CDR3 DNA: TGCAGTGCTAGTAGCCAGACCTACGAGCAGTACTTC
CDR3 protein: CSASSQTYEQYF
D gene: -
clone size: -
J gene: TRBJ2-7
V gene: TRBV20-1

CDR3 DNA: TGCGCCAGCAGCCAAGGCGGGGGACTAGCGGGAGTTAGTGAGCAGTTCTTC
CDR3 protein: CASSQGGGLAGVSEQFF
D gene: TRBD2
clone size: few
J gene: TRBJ2-1
V gene: TRBV4-3

CDR3 DNA: TGTGCCAGCAGCCAACGAGCAGGGCTCACACCAACTAATGAAAAACTGTTTTTT
CDR3 protein: CASSQRAGLTPTNEKLFF
D gene: -
clone size: -
J gene: TRBJ1-4
V gene: TRBV11-2

CDR3 DNA: TGTGCCAGCAGCCAAGGATCTAGAGGGGATTCACCCCTCCACTTT
CDR3 protein: CASSQGSRGDSPLHF
D gene: -
clone size: -
J gene: TRBJ1-6
V gene: TRBV3-1

CDR3 DNA: TGTGCCATCAGCACAGTTACTCAGCCCCAGCATTTT
CDR3 protein: CAISTVTQPQHF
D gene: -
clone size: few
J gene: TRBJ1-5
V gene: TRBV10-3

CDR3 DNA: TGTGCCATTCGCCAGGGAACTGGGGCCAACGTCCTGACTTTC
CDR3 protein: CAIRQGTGANVLTF
D gene: -
clone size: few
J gene: TRBJ2-6
V gene: TRBV10-3

CDR3 DNA: TGTGCCAGCTCACCACCATACGGCACAGATACGCAGTATTTT
CDR3 protein: CASSPPYGTDTQYF
D gene: -
clone size: -
J gene: TRBJ2-3
V gene: TRBV18

CDR3 DNA: TGCAGCGTTAAGAGGGGGCTCGGTGAAAAACTGTTTTTT
CDR3 protein: CSVKRGLGEKLFF
D gene: TRBD1
clone size: -
J gene: TRBJ1-4
V gene: TRBV29-1

CDR3 DNA: TGTGCCTGGAGTCGGGAGGGGAAACAGCCCCAGCATTTT
CDR3 protein: CAWSREGKQPQHF
D gene: -
clone size: -
J gene: TRBJ1-5
V gene: TRBV30

CDR3 DNA: TGTGCCAGCAGACTAGTAAGGACCTACGAGCAGTACTTC
CDR3 protein: CASRLVRTYEQYF
D gene: -
clone size: -
J gene: TRBJ2-7
V gene: TRBV21-1

CDR3 DNA: TGTGCCAGCACTCAACAGGGGCAACTCTCCTACGAGCAGTACTTC
CDR3 protein: CASTQQGQLSYEQYF
D gene: TRBD1
clone size: -
J gene: TRBJ2-7
V gene: TRBV12-3/TRBV12-4

CDR3 DNA: TGTGCCAGCAGCCCACTAGCGGTGAACACCGGGGAGCTGTTTTTT
CDR3 protein: CASSPLAVNTGELFF
D gene: TRBD2
clone size: -
J gene: TRBJ2-2
V gene: TRBV7-9

CDR3 DNA: TGTGCCAGCAGTTTATGGGCGGATAGCAATCAGCCCCAGCATTTT
CDR3 protein: CASSLWADSNQPQHF
D gene: -
clone size: few
J gene: TRBJ1-5
V gene: TRBV12-3/TRBV12-4

CDR3 DNA: TGCAGCGTTGCTCCGGGGGCCGCACGGGGTGAAGCTTTCTTT
CDR3 protein: CSVAPGAARGEAFF
D gene: -
clone size: -
J gene: TRBJ1-1
V gene: TRBV29-1

CDR3 DNA: TGTGCCAGGGACCGCAGGGGAGGGTCGAACACTGAAGCTTTCTTT
CDR3 protein: CARDRRGGSNTEAFF
D gene: -
clone size: few
J gene: TRBJ1-1
V gene: TRBV2

CDR3 DNA: TGTGCCAGCAGCTTCGTACTTCTAGCGGGAGAAGAGACCCAGTACTTC
CDR3 protein: CASSFVLLAGEETQYF
D gene: TRBD2
clone size: few
J gene: TRBJ2-5
V gene: TRBV11-2

CDR3 DNA: TGTGCCAGCAGCTTCGACAGGGACTATGGCTACACCTTC
CDR3 protein: CASSFDRDYGYTF
D gene: TRBD1
clone size: -
J gene: TRBJ1-2
V gene: TRBV7-2

CDR3 DNA: TGTGCCAGCAGTTACGAGGGGCGCATCGCTGAAGCTTTCTTT
CDR3 protein: CASSYEGRIAEAFF
D gene: -
clone size: few
J gene: TRBJ1-1
V gene: TRBV6-2/TRBV6-3

CDR3 DNA: TGCAGTGCCGGGGACAGGGGGCTCGATCAGCCCCAGCATTTT
CDR3 protein: CSAGDRGLDQPQHF
D gene: TRBD1
clone size: -
J gene: TRBJ1-5
V gene: TRBV20-1